Below are 27 T cell receptor beta chains sequenced from a single sample in a study of cytomegalovirus exposure and HLA in healthy donors. PCR used 60 Vbeta primers and 13 Jbeta primers. The table came from immunoSEQ multiplex PCR; TCRdb's copy has only in-frame clones and leaves some out. Among approximately 150,000 clones, 88% were seen once, and the ten largest hold roughly 0.5%. The sample comprised PBMCs. Source of these receptors: a middle-aged woman in good health and CMV-seronegative.

V usage is TRBV5-1 and J usage is TRBJ1-1, with 8 positions matching TRBD1. Germline V gives CDR1 SGHRS, CDR2 YFSETQ. The CDR3 has 16 amino acids. V was pared by 4 bases and J by 3 bases, with 11 bases of the junction left unmatched. The CDR3 here is CASSESQGASYTEAFF. CDR3 nucleotide sequence: TGCGCCAGCAGCGAAAGCCAGGGGGCTTCGTACACTGAAGCTTTCTTT.

The rearrangement links TRBV5-4 to TRBJ2-1; 7 bases match TRBD2. This CDR3 contains 13 residues. Germline-derived CDR1 and CDR2 are SGHNT and YYREEE (reference sequence). Trimming at V came to 3 bases and at J to 8 bases, leaving 5 bases not matched to a gene. CDR3 DNA: TGTGCCAGCAGCTCCCGACTAGCCCATGAGCAGTTCTTC. This codes for CASSSRLAHEQFF. The variable domain in full, with the rest retrieved from reference TRBV5-4 and TRBJ2-1, is ETGVTQSPTHLIKTRGQQVTLRCSSQSGHNTVSWYQQALGQGPQFIFQYYREEENGRGNFPPRFSGLQFPNYSSELNVNALELDDSALYLCASSSRLAHEQFFGPGTRLTVL.

The chain is built from TRBV7-2 and TRBJ2-1; 14 bases line up with TRBD2. Per the germline V gene, CDR1 is SGHTA and CDR2 is FQGNSA. V was pared by 5 bases and J by 8 bases, with 11 bases of the junction left unmatched. The CDR3 is 17 amino acids. The CDR3 DNA reads as TGTGCCAGCAGCCGGGGGACTAGCGGGAGTGCGTCCTATGAGCAGTTCTTC. As protein: CASSRGTSGSASYEQFF. Variable domain in full (rest from reference TRBV7-2 and TRBJ2-1): GAGVSQSPSNKVTEKGKDVELRCDPISGHTALYWYRQSLGQGLEFLIYFQGNSAPDKSGLPSDRFSAERTGGSVSTLTIQRTQQEDSAVYLCASSRGTSGSASYEQFFGPGTRLTVL.

Remarks on this clone: Compared with germline, one end of the junction differs, possibly owing to a read error. The rearrangement joins TRBV30 to TRBJ2-1, with TRBD1 as a possible D gene (5 bases). There are 12 residues in the CDR3. Germline V gene data show CDR1 as GTSNPN and CDR2 as SVGIG (reference sequence). The CDR3 loop reads CAWSSQAQLVLF. CDR3 DNA sequence: TGTGCCTGGAGTTCACAGGCCCAGCTTGTACTCTTC.

The chain couples TRBV6-1 to TRBJ2-3, with 7 bases identical to TRBD1. There are 17 residues in the CDR3. J lost 2 bases, V lost 4 bases, and 12 bases had no gene match. In germline, CDR1 is MNHNS, CDR2 SASEGT. DNA of the CDR3: TGTGCCAGCAGTGCGTACTTCAACACAGGGGCCACAGATACGCAGTATTTT. Its protein is CASSAYFNTGATDTQYF.

The V gene is TRBV5-1, the J gene TRBJ2-7, with TRBD1 identical over 7 bases. Germline values: CDR1 SGHRS, CDR2 YFSETQ. The CDR3 has 13 residues. V lost 4 bases to trimming and J lost 2 bases; unmatched junction nucleotides: 3. CDR3 loop: CASSVDRTYEQYF. The CDR3 DNA is TGCGCCAGCAGCGTGGACAGGACCTACGAGCAGTACTTC.

The rearrangement uses TRBV28 and TRBJ1-1; 7 bases agree with TRBD1. Trimming took 2 bases from V and 5 from J; bases not matched to a gene: 5. The germline CDR1 and CDR2 sequences are MDHEN and SYDVKM. The CDR3 spans 14 residues. The CDR3 loop is CASSLGTEGTEAFF. The CDR3 DNA is TGTGCCAGCAGTTTAGGGACAGAGGGGACTGAAGCTTTCTTT.

V usage is TRBV6-1 and J usage is TRBJ2-7, with 12 bases aligning to TRBD1. The trim removed 6 bases at V and 4 bases at J, leaving 4 bases unmatched. The germline V gene has CDR1 MNHNS and CDR2 SASEGT. The CDR3 is made up of 14 amino acids. The CDR3 DNA reads TGTGCCAGCAGGGGACAGGGGGCCCTTTACGAGCAGTACTTC. This translates into CASRGQGALYEQYF.

For the CDR3, the DNA is TGTGCCAGCAGTGAAAGCGGCCGTCCCGAATACGAGCAGTACTTC. Residues: CASSESGRPEYEQYF. V and J are TRBV25-1 and TRBJ2-7; D possibly corresponds to TRBD2 (5 bases). This CDR3 contains 15 residues. V gave up 2 bases and J gave up 4 bases, with 15 bases separating them. The V gene's germline CDR1 is MGHDK and CDR2 SYGVNS.

The rearrangement joins TRBV9 to TRBJ2-7; perhaps TRBD2 as D (5 bases). The CDR3 extends over 14 amino acids. The V gene lost 4 bases and the J gene lost 7 bases, with 18 bases spanning the gap. Germline CDR1 is SGDLS and CDR2 is YYNGEE. CDR3 in DNA: TGTGCCAGCAGCCTCGGGAACGGCCCACGGGAGCAGTACTTC. Protein: CASSLGNGPREQYF.

This clone was found once. The chain joins TRBV4-1 to TRBJ1-6; the D is unclear. V dropped 3 bases and J dropped 0 bases, with 6 bases sitting between them. Germline loops: CDR1 MGHRA, CDR2 YSYEKL. The CDR3 runs to 15 residues. CDR3 coding DNA: TGCGCCAGCAGCCAGACTAGCTCCTATAATTCACCCCTCCACTTT. Translating it yields CASSQTSSYNSPLHF.

V is TRBV5-5 and J is TRBJ2-7, with no clear D. The germline V gene has CDR1 SGHKS and CDR2 YYEKEE (reference sequence). Trimming removed 2 bases at V and 6 bases at J, with 15 bases between. The CDR3 is 14 residues long. CDR3 region: CASSFPLRSVEQYF. The CDR3 bases are TGTGCCAGCAGCTTCCCTTTACGCTCGGTCGAGCAGTACTTC.

This chain connects TRBV28 to TRBJ2-1; 8 bases are a match to TRBD1. The junction had 2 bases not matched to a gene; V was cut back by 4 bases and J by 0 bases. CDR3 length equals 15 residues. CDR1 is MDHEN and CDR2 is SYDVKM in the germline V gene. In DNA form, the CDR3 reads TGTGCCAGCAGTTCAGGGGGCACCTCCTACAATGAGCAGTTCTTC. Translated: CASSSGGTSYNEQFF.

The chain is built from TRBV10-3 and TRBJ1-5; 8 nucleotides match TRBD1. This CDR3 is 15 amino acids long. Germline CDR1 is ENHRY and CDR2 is SYGVKD. The J segment lost 4 bases and the V segment lost 0 bases, leaving 2 bases of the junction unmatched. CDR3 in amino acids: CAISESYRGNQPQHF. In DNA form, the CDR3 reads TGTGCCATCAGTGAGTCCTACAGGGGGAATCAGCCCCAGCATTTT.

CDR3 nucleotides: TGTGCCAGCAGCTTAACCGGGACAGGGTATCAGCCCCAGCATTTT. Its translation: CASSLTGTGYQPQHF. The V and J genes are TRBV7-2 and TRBJ1-5, with TRBD1 matching 9 bases. In germline, CDR1 is SGHTA, CDR2 FQGNSA. J was trimmed by 5 bases and V by 2 bases; bases with no gene match: 4. The length of the CDR3 is 15 residues.

The genes are TRBV27 and TRBJ1-5; D unresolved. The CDR3 has 13 residues. Trimming shortened V by 5 bases and J by 0 bases, and 5 bases separated the two germline ends. Germline loops: CDR1 MNHEY, CDR2 SMNVEV (reference sequence). CDR3 nucleotide sequence: TGTGCCAGCAGTGTCTTTAGCAATCAGCCCCAGCATTTT. Translating it yields CASSVFSNQPQHF.

V usage is TRBV5-1 and J usage is TRBJ1-1, with D perhaps TRBD1 (6 bases). CDR1 and CDR2 from the germline V gene are SGHRS and YFSETQ. This CDR3 comprises 15 residues. The ends were cut back, 0 bases at V and 3 bases at J, with 12 bases in the middle. CDR3 DNA: TGCGCCAGCAGCTTGGTTCAGGGGACGGACACTGAAGCTTTCTTT. It codes for CASSLVQGTDTEAFF.

The V call is TRBV19, the J call TRBJ1-2, with D perhaps matching TRBD1 (5 bases). This CDR3 spans 12 amino acids. V was pared by 7 bases and J by 7 bases, with 13 bases between. In germline, CDR1 is LNHDA, CDR2 SQIVND (reference sequence). In DNA, the CDR3 is TGTGCCAGTACCACATCAGGGTTTGGCTACACCTTC. It specifies CASTTSGFGYTF.

This clone appeared once. The rearrangement uses TRBV6-5 and TRBJ1-5, with unresolved D. CDR3 size: 14 residues. The V gene lost 8 bases and the J gene lost 0 bases, with 11 bases spanning the gap. Germline assignment: CDR1 MNHEY and CDR2 SVGAGI. The CDR3 reads CASSQTYSNQPQHF. In nucleotides, the CDR3 is TGTGCCAGCTCACAGACCTATAGCAATCAGCCCCAGCATTTT.

The table lists this clone with a count of one. This chain connects TRBV27 to TRBJ2-7; D is undetermined. The J call may be in error: the DNA end matches TRBJ2-1 better. The length of the CDR3 is 18 residues. Germline lookup yields CDR1 MNHEY and CDR2 SMNVEV (reference sequence). For the CDR3, the DNA is TGTGCCAGCAGTTTATCGGGTCCAGCCCCAGACTCCTACAATGAGCAGTTCTTC. Its translation is CASSLSGPAPDSYNEQFF.

The gene calls are TRBV27 and TRBJ2-7; 9 bases align to TRBD2. The CDR3 length is 16 residues. With V trimmed by 4 bases and J by 7 bases, 14 bases remained unmatched. CDR1 is MNHEY and CDR2 is SMNVEV in the germline V gene (reference sequence). The CDR3, as DNA: TGTGCCAGCAGTTGGGGCGGGAGGGGGTCTGTGGTGGAGCAGTACTTC. It encodes CASSWGGRGSVVEQYF.

The CDR3 DNA reads as TGCGCCAGCAGCCAAGTTGGGAGTACTAACTATGGCTACACCTTC. Encoded protein: CASSQVGSTNYGYTF. The chain couples TRBV4-1 to TRBJ1-2; D is uncertain. Germline CDR1 is MGHRA and CDR2 is YSYEKL. Trimming pared 1 base from V and 0 bases from J, leaving 9 bases between. This CDR3 contains 15 residues.

The V and J genes are TRBV6-6 and TRBJ2-1; 13 bases match TRBD2. Germline lookup yields CDR1 MNHNY and CDR2 SVGAGI (reference sequence). Trimming at V came to 4 bases and at J to 8 bases, leaving 2 bases not matched to a gene. The CDR3 is 14 amino acids. DNA of the CDR3: TGTGCCAGCAGTTGGACTAGCGGGAGCGATGAGCAGTTCTTC. It yields the protein CASSWTSGSDEQFF.

The chain is built from TRBV6-6 and TRBJ2-2; 10 nucleotides line up with TRBD1. CDR3 length equals 16 residues. CDR1 is MNHNY and CDR2 is SVGAGI in the germline V gene (reference sequence). V shed 0 bases and J 4 bases; nucleotides not matched to a gene: 2. The CDR3 reads CASSYSGTGVTGELFF. The DNA for the CDR3 is TGTGCCAGCAGTTACTCAGGGACAGGGGTCACCGGGGAGCTGTTTTTT.

V and J are TRBV4-1 and TRBJ2-1; the D gene is possibly TRBD1 (5 bases). The germline CDR1 and CDR2 sequences are MGHRA and YSYEKL. V lost 0 bases and J 2 bases, leaving 8 bases between the germline ends. CDR3 length equals 15 residues. The chain's CDR3 is CASSQDQGPYNEQFF. In DNA form, the CDR3 reads TGCGCCAGCAGCCAAGACCAGGGCCCCTACAATGAGCAGTTCTTC.

V usage is TRBV6-4 and J usage is TRBJ2-3; 7 bases are shared with TRBD2. Unmatched junction bases numbered 3, after V lost 8 bases and J lost 1 base. Looked up from germline, CDR1 is MRHNA and CDR2 is SNTAGT. This CDR3 has 13 amino acids. CDR3 amino acids: CASGTSGTDTQYF. The CDR3 DNA follows: TGTGCCAGCGGAACTAGCGGCACAGATACGCAGTATTTT.

V is TRBV13 and J is TRBJ2-3; 9 bases map to TRBD2. The CDR3 length is 16 residues. The germline V gene has CDR1 PRHDT and CDR2 FYEKMQ (reference sequence). Trimming cost V 8 bases and J 5 bases; bases outside gene matches: 14. The CDR3 DNA is TGTGCCAGCTCGGGACTAGCCCCCCTTGGCATAGATACGCAGTATTTT. It codes for CASSGLAPLGIDTQYF.